These 16 T cell receptor beta chains were sequenced from one sample in a study of T cell responses to AZD1222 COVID-19 vaccine. The assay was immunoSEQ multiplex PCR, and TCRdb's table has in-frame clones only and misses some. The table includes approximately 140,000 clones, roughly 89% detected once. Sequenced material: peripheral blood, taken 28 days after the second AZD1222 dose. These receptors all stem from an adult who received the AZD1222 COVID-19 vaccine.

The gene calls are TRBV5-1 and TRBJ2-7, with 7 bases fitting TRBD2. The CDR3 sequence is 15 residues long. With 4 bases clipped from V and 2 bases from J, the junction kept 9 bases outside the gene matches. Germline V lookup: CDR1 SGHRS, CDR2 YFSETQ. CDR3 region: CASSPLGGSTYEQYF. DNA for the CDR3: TGCGCCAGCAGCCCTCTGGGAGGGAGTACCTACGAGCAGTACTTC.

The rearrangement joins TRBV9 to TRBJ1-1; perhaps TRBD1 as D (6 bases). Germline V gene lookup returns CDR1 SGDLS and CDR2 YYNGEE. V was shortened by 4 bases and J by 1 base, with 14 bases between the two germline ends. This CDR3 is 15 amino acids long. CDR3 sequence reads: CASSPPPGQNTEAFF. The CDR3 coding sequence is TGTGCCAGCAGCCCCCCCCCGGGACAGAACACTGAAGCTTTCTTT.

This chain connects TRBV19 to TRBJ1-5, with D possibly being TRBD1 (5 bases). V lost 5 bases to trimming and J lost 2 bases, with 16 bases between them. The CDR3 has 16 residues. CDR1 LNHDA and CDR2 SQIVND come from the germline V gene (reference sequence). CDR3: CASSPPWRGGNQPQHF. In DNA, the CDR3 is TGTGCCAGTAGTCCCCCTTGGAGAGGGGGCAATCAGCCCCAGCATTTT.

Written as DNA, the CDR3 is TGCAGCGTAACCCCGGGACAGAACACCGGGGAGCTGTTTTTT. Translated, it gives CSVTPGQNTGELFF. V usage is TRBV29-1 and J usage is TRBJ2-2; weak D call: TRBD1 (6 bases). Trimming cost V 6 bases and J 1 base, with 12 bases left between them. In germline, CDR1 is SQVTM, CDR2 ANQGSEA. The CDR3 consists of 14 residues.

The chain carries TRBV9 and TRBJ1-4; D call uncertain. Germline CDR1 is SGDLS and CDR2 is YYNGEE. The CDR3 is 15 residues long. The V end lost 4 bases, the J end lost 0 bases, and 10 bases lay between the germline ends. The CDR3 nucleotides read TGTGCCAGCAGCACCCGACCGACAACTAATGAAAAACTGTTTTTT. This encodes CASSTRPTTNEKLFF.

This chain uses TRBV7-9 with TRBJ2-2; 8 bases map to TRBD2. Germline V CDR1 and CDR2: SEHNR, FQNEAQ (reference sequence). CDR3 length: 15 amino acids. V lost 0 bases and J lost 7; bases outside the gene matches: 4. The DNA for the CDR3 is TGTGCCAGCAGCTTAGCGCGGGGGGTGATCGGGGAGCTGTTTTTT. Protein product: CASSLARGVIGELFF.

The chain couples TRBV5-6 to TRBJ1-6, with 11 bases fitting TRBD1. Germline V gives CDR1 SGHDT, CDR2 YYEEEE. CDR3 length: 16 amino acids. After removal of 6 bases from V and 7 bases from J, the junction contained 9 bases not matched to a gene. The CDR3 region has the DNA TGTGCCAGCACCTCTGGGGGGACAGGGGGAAATTCACCCCTCCACTTT. Translating it yields CASTSGGTGGNSPLHF.

Note on this clone: Other DNA sequences in this sample translate to the same CDR3. V gene TRBV20-1 combines with J gene TRBJ2-5; the D gene could be TRBD1 or TRBD2 (5 bases each). CDR1 and CDR2 (germline): DFQATT, SNEGSKA (reference sequence). Trimming pared 6 bases from V and 3 bases from J, leaving 5 bases between. There are 10 residues in the CDR3. CDR3 coding DNA: TGCAGTGCGGGGGAAGAGACCCAGTACTTC. It encodes CSAGEETQYF.

The chain joins TRBV24-1 to TRBJ1-1; the match to TRBD1 covers 9 bases. Germline lookup yields CDR1 KGHDR and CDR2 SFDVKD. The CDR3 runs to 13 residues. V lost 0 bases to trimming and J lost 10 bases; unmatched junction nucleotides: 2. The CDR3 loop reads CATSDLQTGGAFF. The CDR3, as DNA: TGTGCCACCAGTGATTTGCAGACAGGGGGAGCTTTCTTT.

The chain links TRBV15 to TRBJ2-3; D not certain. This CDR3 has 15 residues. Per germline, CDR1 LNHNV and CDR2 YYDKDF (reference sequence). Deletions cut 0 bases from V and 3 bases from J, with 10 bases between. The CDR3 DNA reads as TGTGCCACCAGCAGAGATTGGTCCGGGACAGATACGCAGTATTTT. Translation: CATSRDWSGTDTQYF.

This chain joins TRBV7-8 and TRBJ2-1, with 10 bases that match TRBD2. V gave up 1 base and J gave up 8 bases; unmatched junction bases: 8. Per the germline V gene, CDR1 is SGHVS and CDR2 is FQNEAQ. The CDR3 has 16 amino acids. Here the CDR3 reads CASSLVTSGALDEQFF. In nucleotides, the CDR3 is TGTGCCAGCAGCTTAGTTACTAGCGGGGCTTTGGATGAGCAGTTCTTC.

The chain carries TRBV2 and TRBJ2-3, with 10 bases identical to TRBD2. Germline trimming cut 4 bases from V and 4 bases from J; bases unmatched to any gene: 8. The CDR3 contains 16 residues. Germline CDR1 and CDR2: SNHLY and FYNNEI. The CDR3 DNA reads TGTGCCAGCAGTGTAACAAGCGGGGGGGTTTCAGATACGCAGTATTTT. It is translated as CASSVTSGGVSDTQYF.

This clone was seen a handful of times. DNA of the CDR3: TGTGCCAGCAGTTTAAGCCTAGCGGGAGTTAGAGAGCAGTACTTC. It specifies CASSLSLAGVREQYF. This sequence joins TRBV27 and TRBJ2-7, with 10 bases matching TRBD2. V shed 2 bases, J shed 7 bases, and the junction held 8 bases outside the gene matches. Germline CDR1 and CDR2: MNHEY and SMNVEV (reference sequence). The CDR3 covers 15 residues.

The rearrangement uses TRBV19 and TRBJ1-4; 9 nucleotides align to TRBD1. The germline V gene encodes CDR1 LNHDA and CDR2 SQIVND (reference sequence). This CDR3 has 13 residues. J was trimmed by 8 bases and V by 5 bases; bases with no gene match: 3. CDR3 amino acids: CASSRDREEKLFF. Here the CDR3 DNA reads TGTGCCAGTAGTCGGGACAGGGAGGAAAAACTGTTTTTT.

V gene TRBV30 combines with J gene TRBJ1-4; D gene uncertain. Germline V gene data show CDR1 as GTSNPN and CDR2 as SVGIG (reference sequence). The CDR3 has 15 amino acids. Trimming pared 3 bases from V and 4 bases from J, leaving 15 bases between. The CDR3 DNA reads as TGTGCCTGGAGCGTACCTAGGACTGTTAATGAAAAACTGTTTTTT. Translated: CAWSVPRTVNEKLFF.

This chain links TRBV19 with TRBJ2-5; D is perhaps TRBD2 (6 bases). The CDR3 is 12 amino acids. Trimming shortened V by 5 bases and J by 3 bases, and 7 bases separated the two germline ends. Germline V gene sequence: CDR1 LNHDA, CDR2 SQIVND (reference sequence). The chain's CDR3 is CASSPSEETQYF. The CDR3 coding sequence is TGTGCCAGTAGTCCTAGCGAAGAGACCCAGTACTTC.